Below are 18 T cell receptor beta chains sequenced from a single sample in a study of T-cell memory formation after mild COVID-19. TCRdb itself ran the 5' RACE reads through MiXCR, one entry per CDR3 protein. The sample has hundreds of thousands of distinct CDR3 sequences, 16% seen once. The sequencing sample was made of PBMCs or a T cell subset sorted from them (not recorded which). Every receptor here comes from a man between 18 and 29 years old who had mild COVID-19 (a few samples of this study predate the infection). Cell type and time point are not known.

This clonotype has at least ten counts. The chain links TRBV28 to TRBJ2-3; the D is unclear. Germline V gene lookup returns CDR1 MDHEN and CDR2 SYDVKM. This CDR3 has 14 residues. V shed 4 bases and J shed 4 bases, with 12 bases lying between them. The CDR3 sequence is CASSSPGQADTQYF. CDR3 DNA: TGTGCCAGCAGTTCCCCCGGGCAGGCAGATACGCAGTATTTT.

This clonotype appeared a few times. V gene TRBV6-6 combines with J gene TRBJ2-5, with D perhaps matching TRBD2 (7 bases). Trimming took 1 base from V and 5 from J, leaving 23 bases between them. The CDR3 has 18 amino acids. CDR1 is MNHNY and CDR2 is SVGAGI in the germline V gene (reference sequence). The CDR3 region has the DNA TGTGCCAGCAGTTACTTAGGTGTCGGGGGGCGCGCCTCTGAGACCCAGTACTTC. Protein product: CASSYLGVGGRASETQYF.

This clonotype showed up just a few times. This chain uses TRBV20-1 with TRBJ1-2; 8 bases agree with TRBD1. In germline, CDR1 is DFQATT, CDR2 SNEGSKA (reference sequence). With 2 bases clipped from V and 4 bases from J, the junction kept 6 bases outside the gene matches. The CDR3 is 14 residues long. Here the CDR3 reads CSARRLDRAYGYTF. CDR3 sequence (DNA): TGCAGTGCTAGAAGGTTGGACAGGGCCTATGGCTACACCTTC.

The table lists this clonotype with a few counts. The V and J genes are TRBV6-5 and TRBJ1-2; tentatively, D is TRBD1 (5 bases). The V and J ends lost 5 bases and 4 bases respectively, with 17 bases between them. There are 15 residues in the CDR3. CDR1 and CDR2 (germline): MNHEY, SVGAGI. The CDR3: CASSLGWGNGYGYTF. As DNA, the CDR3 is TGTGCCAGCAGTCTGGGTTGGGGGAATGGCTATGGCTACACCTTC.

This chain links TRBV7-2 with TRBJ2-5; 7 positions match TRBD1. CDR1 SGHTA and CDR2 FQGNSA come from the germline V gene. V lost 5 bases to trimming and J lost 2 bases; unmatched junction nucleotides: 5. The CDR3 is 14 amino acids. The DNA of the CDR3 is TGTGCCAGCAGCGTAGGGACAGTGCAAGAGACCCAGTACTTC. Amino acid sequence: CASSVGTVQETQYF.

This rearrangement joins TRBV5-1 to TRBJ1-2; possible D gene TRBD1, 5 bases. This CDR3 region has 13 residues. Trimming removed 9 bases at V and 8 bases at J, with 20 bases between. Looked up from germline, CDR1 is SGHRS and CDR2 is YFSETQ. CDR3 sequence reads: CATSRDSSEGYTF. Here the CDR3 DNA reads TGCGCCACCAGTCGGGACTCAAGTGAGGGCTACACCTTC.

This clonotype was picked up a small number of times. CDR3 DNA: TGTGCCTCCCGAGGGGATAGCGGTAGCTCCTACAATGAGCAGTTCTTC. This codes for CASRGDSGSSYNEQFF. The gene calls are TRBV6-2 or TRBV6-3 and TRBJ2-1; D may be TRBD2 (6 bases). The CDR3 is 16 residues long. Germline V gives CDR1 MNHEY, CDR2 SVGEGT. V was pared by 11 bases and J by 0 bases, with 20 bases between.

The gene calls are TRBV28 and TRBJ2-3; a weak D match, TRBD2 (6 bases). CDR3 length equals 14 residues. V gave up 11 bases and J gave up 5 bases, with 20 bases separating them. Germline V gene data show CDR1 as MDHEN and CDR2 as SYDVKM. The CDR3 region is CALAPAGWGDTQYF. CDR3 bases: TGTGCCCTAGCCCCGGCGGGGTGGGGAGATACGCAGTATTTT.

This clonotype has only a few counts. This chain connects TRBV20-1 to TRBJ2-5, with 7 nucleotides matching TRBD2. In germline, CDR1 is DFQATT, CDR2 SNEGSKA (reference sequence). This CDR3 is built from 14 residues. V lost 0 bases and J lost 7; bases outside the gene matches: 8. The CDR3 loop is CSARDLAGVGTQYF. For the CDR3, the DNA is TGCAGTGCTAGAGATCTGGCGGGGGTTGGGACCCAGTACTTC.

This clonotype was seen only a few times. As DNA, the CDR3 is TGTGCCAGCAGTGAAATCTCGGGCTACGAGCAGTACGTC. Its protein product is CASSEISGYEQYV. The chain carries TRBV6-1 and TRBJ2-7, with D unresolved. The ends were cut back, 2 bases at V and 3 bases at J, with 8 bases in the middle. CDR1 is MNHNS, CDR2 SASEGT, per germline. The CDR3 loop spans 13 amino acids.

The CDR3 is CASSKEGGREQFF. The CDR3 DNA reads TGTGCCAGCAGCAAGGAGGGGGGCAGGGAGCAGTTCTTC. The rearrangement uses TRBV7-2 and TRBJ2-1, with D perhaps assigned TRBD1 or TRBD2 (6 bases each). Germline assignment: CDR1 SGHTA and CDR2 FQGNSA. The CDR3 length is 13 residues. V shed 5 bases and J shed 10 bases, with 15 bases lying between them.

This rearrangement joins TRBV11-2 to TRBJ2-1; D is possibly TRBD2 (5 bases). The CDR3 runs 12 residues. The germline V gene encodes CDR1 SGHAT and CDR2 FQNNGV. Trimming took 1 base from V and 8 from J, leaving 6 bases between them. The CDR3 DNA reads as TGTGCCAGCAGCTTAGCTAGCCATGAGCAGTTCTTC. As protein: CASSLASHEQFF.

V gene TRBV29-1 combines with J gene TRBJ1-1; D is uncertain. Trimming removed 4 bases from V and 1 base from J, with 10 bases in between. CDR1 SQVTM and CDR2 ANQGSEA come from the germline V gene. The CDR3 runs 13 residues. The CDR3 region has the DNA TGCAGCGTTGCCTACCAAGGGAACACTGAAGCTTTCTTT. Translated, it gives CSVAYQGNTEAFF.

This clonotype has only a few counts. In DNA, the CDR3 is TGTGCCAGCAGTCAAAATTACGAGCAGTACGTC. It translates to CASSQNYEQYV. V is TRBV6-2 or TRBV6-3 and J is TRBJ2-7; D remains unclear. From germline, CDR1 is MNHEY and CDR2 SVGEGT. Trimming pared 5 bases from V and 4 bases from J, leaving 6 bases between. CDR3 length: 11 residues.

The rearrangement joins TRBV29-1 to TRBJ2-1; 8 nucleotides align to TRBD1. CDR1 SQVTM and CDR2 ANQGSEA come from the germline V gene. V lost 5 bases to trimming and J lost 8 bases; unmatched junction nucleotides: 14. The CDR3 length is 15 residues. The CDR3 nucleotides are TGCAGCGTTAGGCCCCGGGCCGGGACAGGAGATGAGCAGTTCTTC. It encodes CSVRPRAGTGDEQFF.

This sequence joins TRBV30 and TRBJ2-7; perhaps TRBD1 as D (5 bases). Germline loops: CDR1 GTSNPN, CDR2 SVGIG (reference sequence). V was clipped by 1 base and J by 1 base, with 8 bases between them. The CDR3 sequence is 13 residues long. CDR3 DNA: TGTGCCTGGAGTGCAGGGATTTCCTACGAGCAGTACTTC. Its protein product is CAWSAGISYEQYF.

This chain connects TRBV7-2 to TRBJ2-5; a weak D match, TRBD2 (6 bases). V was cut by 6 bases and J by 2 bases, with 13 bases left in between. The CDR3 is 14 residues long. In germline, CDR1 is SGHTA, CDR2 FQGNSA. CDR3 DNA sequence: TGTGCCAGCAGTCGAGGACGGGAGCAAGAGACCCAGTACTTC. This translates into CASSRGREQETQYF. Full variable domain (missing parts from reference TRBV7-2 and TRBJ2-5): GAGVSQSPSNKVTEKGKDVELRCDPISGHTALYWYRQSLGQGLEFLIYFQGNSAPDKSGLPSDRFSAERTGGSVSTLTIQRTQQEDSAVYLCASSRGREQETQYFGPGTRLLVL.

The rearrangement joins TRBV10-3 to TRBJ2-7; perhaps TRBD2 as D (5 bases). Per germline, CDR1 ENHRY and CDR2 SYGVKD. Trimming stripped 6 bases from V and 3 bases from J, with 12 bases between. CDR3 size: 13 residues. CDR3 sequence reads: CAISRPGFYEQYV. CDR3 DNA sequence: TGTGCCATCAGCAGACCGGGGTTCTACGAGCAGTACGTC.